This T cell receptor beta chain was sequenced for a study of blood T cell repertoires in COVID-19. CDR1 and CDR2 from the germline V gene are SGHNT and YENEEA. This CDR3 is 14 amino acids long. V lost 5 bases to trimming and J lost 1 base; unmatched junction nucleotides: 3. The repertoire was sequenced with immunoSEQ multiplex PCR; TCRdb's copy has only in-frame clones and lacks some. The data show around 100,000 clones, approximately 83% seen once. The clonotype comes from a woman between 65 and 79 years old with acute or convalescent COVID-19. Sequenced: peripheral blood. The chain links TRBV11-3 to TRBJ2-5, with TRBD2 matching over 8 bases. The CDR3 protein is CASSRGGFQETQYF. The CDR3 bases are TGTGCCAGCAGCCGGGGGGGGTTCCAAGAGACCCAGTACTTC.